Described below is a single T cell receptor (beta chain) sequence and its context. This CDR3 is built from 13 residues. The germline CDR1 and CDR2 sequences are GTSNPN and SVGIG (reference sequence). With 4 bases removed from V and 1 base from J, the gap between germline ends came to 10 bases. This entry belongs to a study of early T cells in non-severe SARS-CoV-2 infection. Attached unique molecular identifiers marked individual cDNA molecules. TCRdb re-called the 5' RACE reads with MiXCR, one entry per CDR3 protein. The repertoire has 70,000 or so distinct CDR3 sequences, 9.5% to 15% of them found once; the top ten carry approximately 1.6%.

The sample consisted of whole blood. The gene calls are TRBV30 and TRBJ1-1; D not certain. The sequence came from an adult who was a healthcare worker with PCR-confirmed SARS-CoV-2 infection or an uninfected control (not recorded which). The CDR3 sequence is CAWTVSRNTEAFF. The CDR3 bases are TGTGCCTGGACAGTTAGCAGGAACACTGAAGCTTTCTTT.